These 25 T cell receptor beta chains were all obtained from the same sample, sequenced in a study of low-dose radiotherapy and immunotherapy resistance in tumors. Primers targeting TRAV and TRBV primed first-strand cDNA, covering alpha and beta chains. For amplifying TCRs, the PCR ran for approximately 18 cycles with Phusion, which was used together with a constant-region primer and the adapter on the V primers. MiXCR, run by TCRdb on the reads, gives a single entry per CDR3 protein. The sample includes tens of thousands of distinct CDR3 sequences, approximately 26% of them seen just once. Noted time point: before trial treatment. Source: PBMCs, taken before treatment. These receptors came from a male donor with prostate cancer.

This clonotype was seen repeatedly, ten times or more. The chain carries TRBV29-1 and TRBJ1-4; 10 nucleotides match TRBD1. The CDR3 contains 13 residues. Germline V gene data show CDR1 as SQVTM and CDR2 as ANQGSEA. The J segment lost 7 bases and the V segment lost 5 bases, leaving 4 bases of the junction unmatched. CDR3 bases: TGCAGCGTTACGGGACAGGGGCGTGAAAAACTGTTTTTT. Translating gives CSVTGQGREKLFF.

This clonotype was counted at least ten times. The genes are TRBV2 and TRBJ2-3; 7 bases line up with TRBD2. The germline V gene encodes CDR1 SNHLY and CDR2 FYNNEI. J was trimmed by 4 bases and V by 6 bases; bases with no gene match: 7. The CDR3 covers 14 residues. The CDR3 sequence is CASRPGGSADTQYF. CDR3 nucleotides: TGTGCCAGCAGACCCGGGGGGTCGGCAGATACGCAGTATTTT.

This clonotype was counted between two and nine times. V usage is TRBV14 and J usage is TRBJ2-1; a weak D match, TRBD2 (5 bases). Germline V gives CDR1 SGHDN, CDR2 FVKESK. V was pared by 0 bases and J by 0 bases, with 9 bases between. This CDR3 spans 16 amino acids. CDR3 loop: CASSQDRGSSYNEQFF. The CDR3, as DNA: TGTGCCAGCAGCCAAGACCGGGGAAGCTCCTACAATGAGCAGTTCTTC.

This clonotype has a handful of counts. One base separates it from a far larger clone, so it is likely a read error. J is TRBJ2-1 and V is TRBV5-3; D possibly corresponds to TRBD1 (6 bases). TRBV5-3 is treated as an ORF (open reading frame) with a function not yet certain. CDR3 size: 16 residues. The CDR3 DNA reads TGTGCCAGCAGCCCCCTTCGGACAGTCTCCAACAATGAGCAGTTCTTC. Protein: CASSPLRTVSNNEQFF.

This clonotype came up many times. This rearrangement joins TRBV5-1 to TRBJ1-2; 9 nucleotides align to TRBD1. CDR1 is SGHRS, CDR2 YFSETQ, per germline. V gave up 3 bases and J gave up 0 bases; unmatched junction bases: 9. The CDR3 totals 17 residues. CDR3 bases: TGCGCCAGCAGCTCGCTTCCCGGGACAGGGACTAACTATGGCTACACCTTC. It codes for CASSSLPGTGTNYGYTF.

The table lists this clonotype with many counts. The J gene is TRBJ2-5, the V gene TRBV5-1; the D gene is possibly TRBD2 (6 bases). CDR1 and CDR2 (germline): SGHRS, YFSETQ. The CDR3 contains 15 residues. V was cut by 1 base and J by 4 bases, with 14 bases left in between. The CDR3 loop is CASSLTAGLVETQYF. The CDR3 bases are TGCGCCAGCAGCTTGACCGCGGGGCTAGTAGAGACCCAGTACTTC.

In its sample, this clonotype is medium-sized. This chain joins TRBV6-1 and TRBJ2-5; 8 nucleotides match TRBD2. Germline CDR1 MNHNS, CDR2 SASEGT. Unmatched junction bases numbered 15, after V lost 6 bases and J lost 9 bases. The CDR3 is made up of 15 amino acids. Here the CDR3 reads CASRVLPGLGGPQYF. The CDR3 DNA reads TGTGCCAGCAGAGTACTTCCGGGACTAGGTGGACCCCAGTACTTC.

V gene TRBV19 combines with J gene TRBJ1-5, with 9 bases fitting TRBD1. The CDR3 is 16 residues long. J was trimmed by 2 bases and V by 9 bases; bases with no gene match: 11. Germline values: CDR1 LNHDA, CDR2 SQIVND (reference sequence). The CDR3 DNA sequence: TGTGCCAGCGAGGACAGGGGAGGATCTGGCAATCAGCCCCAGCATTTT. Protein product: CASEDRGGSGNQPQHF.

This clonotype has ten or more counts. This chain links TRBV5-1 with TRBJ2-3, with D unclear. V shed 0 bases and J shed 5 bases, with 4 bases lying between them. Germline V gene lookup returns CDR1 SGHRS and CDR2 YFSETQ. The CDR3 is made up of 12 amino acids. The CDR3 sequence: CASSLVGDTQYF. The CDR3 nucleotides are TGCGCCAGCAGCTTGGTTGGAGATACGCAGTATTTT.

This clonotype was observed many times. This chain links TRBV4-1 with TRBJ1-2, with D uncertain. Germline values: CDR1 MGHRA, CDR2 YSYEKL. The CDR3 contains 15 residues. The V gene lost 0 bases and the J gene lost 1 base, with 9 bases spanning the gap. This chain's CDR3 is CASSQDQGINYGYTF. DNA for the CDR3: TGCGCCAGCAGCCAAGATCAAGGGATTAACTATGGCTACACCTTC.

The V gene is TRBV3-1, the J gene TRBJ2-3, with a weak D call TRBD1 (5 bases). This CDR3 has 16 amino acids. The germline gives CDR1 LGHDT, CDR2 YNNKEL (reference sequence). Trimming pared 5 bases from V and 10 bases from J, leaving 25 bases between. The CDR3 coding sequence is TGTGCCAGCAGCTCAAATGGGGCCGGAACAGATTTCCCGCAGTATTTT. As protein: CASSSNGAGTDFPQYF.

This clonotype appeared a few times. In nucleotides, the CDR3 is TGCGCCAGCAGCTTGGAAACTAGCGGTGCGTGGAATGAGCAGTTCTTC. It encodes CASSLETSGAWNEQFF. The chain joins TRBV5-1 to TRBJ2-1, with 8 bases that match TRBD2. This CDR3 is built from 16 residues. Trimming at V came to 0 bases and at J to 7 bases, leaving 9 bases not matched to a gene. Per the germline V gene, CDR1 is SGHRS and CDR2 is YFSETQ.

This clonotype was observed once. A read error is the likely source, as a far larger clone sits one nucleotide away. The V and J genes are TRBV6-6 and TRBJ1-3, with D maybe TRBD1 (5 bases). There are 15 residues in the CDR3. Germline assignment: CDR1 MNHNY and CDR2 SVGAGI (reference sequence). The CDR3 loop is CASSYSGGIGSTIYF. The DNA for the CDR3 is TGTGCCAGCAGTTACTCCGGGGGGATCGGAAGCACCATATATTTT.

This clonotype has a count of ten or more. The J gene is TRBJ2-1, the V gene TRBV9; D remains ambiguous. Germline CDR1 SGDLS, CDR2 YYNGEE. V was trimmed by 0 bases and J by 3 bases, leaving 7 bases between them. This CDR3 has 14 residues. CDR3 loop: CASSVGLDYNEQFF. DNA for the CDR3: TGTGCCAGCAGCGTAGGACTTGACTACAATGAGCAGTTCTTC.

This clonotype showed up many times. The rearrangement links TRBV12-3 or TRBV12-4 to TRBJ2-7; a weak D match, TRBD2 (6 bases). This CDR3 contains 14 residues. Trimming took off 5 bases at V and 0 bases at J, with 11 bases between the two ends. The CDR3 region is CASSDRDSSYEQYF. The CDR3 nucleotides are TGTGCCAGCAGTGACCGGGACTCCTCCTACGAGCAGTACTTC.

The CDR3 region is CASSLYSSIEAFF. For the CDR3, the DNA is TGTGCCAGCAGCTTATACAGCTCCATCGAAGCTTTCTTT. V and J are TRBV5-4 and TRBJ1-1; D is unclear. This CDR3 has 13 residues. Germline V gene data show CDR1 as SGHNT and CDR2 as YYREEE (reference sequence). V was pared by 2 bases and J by 8 bases, with 13 bases between.

The CDR3 bases are TGTGCCAGCAGTTCCGACAGTGTTCGCAATCAGCCCCAGCATTTT. This gives the protein CASSSDSVRNQPQHF. The genes are TRBV28 and TRBJ1-5, with D maybe TRBD1 (5 bases). V was trimmed by 4 bases and J by 2 bases, leaving 12 bases between them. Per the germline V gene, CDR1 is MDHEN and CDR2 is SYDVKM. The CDR3 extends over 15 amino acids.

This clonotype came up many times. The V gene is TRBV20-1, the J gene TRBJ2-7; a weak D match, TRBD2 (6 bases). There are 16 residues in the CDR3. CDR1 and CDR2 from the germline V gene are DFQATT and SNEGSKA (reference sequence). The germline V and J ends were trimmed by 0 bases and 2 bases, with 17 bases remaining between them. This chain's CDR3 is CSARDLGGVFAYEQYF. The DNA of the CDR3 is TGCAGTGCTAGAGATCTGGGCGGGGTGTTCGCCTACGAGCAGTACTTC.

This clonotype was seen only once. A read error may produce the germline difference seen at one junction end. The V call is TRBV13, the J call TRBJ2-2, with 9 bases fitting TRBD2. Looked up from germline, CDR1 is PRHDT and CDR2 is FYEKMQ (reference sequence). CDR3 length: 15 residues. The CDR3: CASSFASGEAGELLF. In DNA form, the CDR3 reads TGTGCCAGCAGCTTTGCTAGCGGGGAGGCTGGGGAGCTGTTATTT.

The sample holds many counts of this clonotype. The chain uses TRBV7-9 and TRBJ1-1; 8 bases are shared with TRBD1. The junction had 6 bases not matched to a gene; V was cut back by 11 bases and J by 1 base. CDR1 and CDR2 (germline): SEHNR, FQNEAQ (reference sequence). CDR3 length: 13 amino acids. CDR3 protein: CAGDRGWNTEAFF. For the CDR3, the DNA is TGTGCCGGAGACAGGGGTTGGAACACTGAAGCTTTCTTT.

This clonotype was counted many times. V and J are TRBV4-1 and TRBJ1-3; TRBD1 might be the D (5 bases). CDR3 length: 17 residues. The V end lost 0 bases, the J end lost 0 bases, and 12 bases lay between the germline ends. The germline gives CDR1 MGHRA, CDR2 YSYEKL. The CDR3 loop is CASSQEAGSSSGNTIYF. CDR3 coding DNA: TGCGCCAGCAGCCAAGAAGCAGGGTCGAGCTCTGGAAACACCATATATTTT.

This clonotype was detected ten times or more. This rearrangement joins TRBV28 to TRBJ2-3; 7 bases map to TRBD2. J lost 8 bases, V lost 1 base, and 15 bases had no gene match. Germline V gene data show CDR1 as MDHEN and CDR2 as SYDVKM. This CDR3 has 17 residues. CDR3 residues: CASSLSQAGPRLGTQYF. The CDR3 DNA is TGTGCCAGCAGTTTATCACAAGCGGGGCCCCGATTAGGTACGCAGTATTTT.

This clonotype appeared many times. V gene TRBV27 combines with J gene TRBJ1-6, with D possibly being TRBD1 (6 bases). V lost 3 bases to trimming and J lost 4 bases, with 10 bases between them. Germline CDR1 MNHEY, CDR2 SMNVEV (reference sequence). The CDR3 consists of 15 residues. CDR3 amino acids: CASSLSRGYNSPLHF. Here the CDR3 DNA reads TGTGCCAGCAGTTTGTCCAGGGGATATAATTCACCCCTCCACTTT.

Remarks on this clonotype: Given a far larger clone just one base away, this is likely a sequencing read error. The rearrangement uses TRBV5-8 and TRBJ2-1; 11 bases match TRBD1. This CDR3 has 16 residues. CDR1 is SGHTS, CDR2 YDEGEE, per germline. The V segment lost 4 bases and the J segment 3 bases; nucleotides outside the gene matches: 6. This CDR3 reads CASSGTGGIVYNEQFF. The CDR3 region has the DNA TGTGCCAGCAGCGGGACAGGGGGAATAGTCTACAATGAGCAGTTCTTC. The variable domain in full, with the rest retrieved from reference TRBV5-8 and TRBJ2-1, is EAGVTQSPTHLIKTRGQQATLRCSPISGHTSVYWYQQALGLGLQFLLWYDEGEERNRGNFPPRFSGRQFPNYSSELNVNALELEDSALYLCASSGTGGIVYNEQFFGPGTRLTVL.

This clonotype was seen repeatedly, ten times or more. The chain has TRBV5-1 and TRBJ1-2; D is undetermined. Looked up from germline, CDR1 is SGHRS and CDR2 is YFSETQ. The CDR3 length is 16 residues. V was cut by 0 bases and J by 0 bases, with 12 bases left in between. The CDR3 DNA sequence: TGCGCCAGCAGCTTGGAGCCGCTATCCACTAACTATGGCTACACCTTC. This sequence encodes CASSLEPLSTNYGYTF.